Below, 4 T cell receptor beta chains from the same sample are listed, as sequenced in a study of blood T cell repertoires in COVID-19. TCRdb's table, derived via immunoSEQ multiplex PCR, lists solely in-frame clones and lacks some. The data hold about 150,000 clones, with around 88% observed a single time. The sample comprised peripheral blood. The receptors come from a human donor in a cohort sampled during active COVID-19.

The V and J genes are TRBV6-2 or TRBV6-3 and TRBJ2-5; 7 bases are shared with TRBD2. CDR1 MNHEY and CDR2 SVGEGT come from the germline V gene. J gave up 8 bases and V 6 bases, and 12 bases lay outside the gene matches. The CDR3 spans 14 residues. The CDR3 coding sequence is TGTGCCAGCAGCCGACGACTAGCCGGGAGCACCCAGTACTTC. It yields the protein CASSRRLAGSTQYF.

The chain uses TRBV19 and TRBJ2-5; tentatively, D is TRBD1 (6 bases). In germline, CDR1 is LNHDA, CDR2 SQIVND (reference sequence). This CDR3 spans 16 amino acids. Trimming pared 3 bases from V and 2 bases from J, leaving 16 bases between. The CDR3 spells CASSIGGSPVQETQYF. CDR3 DNA sequence: TGTGCCAGTAGTATTGGGGGCTCCCCGGTGCAAGAGACCCAGTACTTC. The whole variable domain, filled in from reference TRBV19 and TRBJ2-5, reads DGGITQSPKYLFRKEGQNVTLSCEQNLNHDAMYWYRQDPGQGLRLIYYSQIVNDFQKGDIAEGYSVSREKKESFPLTVTSAQKNPTAFYLCASSIGGSPVQETQYFGPGTRLLVL.

V gene TRBV27 combines with J gene TRBJ2-3, with 11 nucleotides matching TRBD2. This CDR3 is built from 13 residues. The germline V gene has CDR1 MNHEY and CDR2 SMNVEV (reference sequence). Germline trimming cut 5 bases from V and 14 bases from J; bases unmatched to any gene: 9. CDR3 in DNA: TGTGCCAGCAGTCATAATAGCGGGGGGGCCCGGTATTTT. Its protein product is CASSHNSGGARYF.

This clone was counted between two and nine times. This chain joins TRBV19 and TRBJ2-7; possibly TRBD1 for D (6 bases). V was cut by 6 bases and J by 3 bases, with 9 bases left in between. The CDR3 sequence is 12 residues long. Germline V gene data show CDR1 as LNHDA and CDR2 as SQIVND (reference sequence). CDR3 sequence reads: CASSSDSYEQYF. The CDR3 bases are TGTGCCAGTAGCTCGGACAGCTACGAGCAGTACTTC.